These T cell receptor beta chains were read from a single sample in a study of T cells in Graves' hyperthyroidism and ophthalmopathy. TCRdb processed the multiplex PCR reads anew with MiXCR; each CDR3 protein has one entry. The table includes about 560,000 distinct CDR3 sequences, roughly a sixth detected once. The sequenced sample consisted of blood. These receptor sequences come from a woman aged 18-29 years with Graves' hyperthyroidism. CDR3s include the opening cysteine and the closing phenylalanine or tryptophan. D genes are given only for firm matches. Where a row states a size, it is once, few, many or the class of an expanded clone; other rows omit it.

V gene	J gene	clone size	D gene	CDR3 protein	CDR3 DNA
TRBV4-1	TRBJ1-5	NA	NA	CASSQYSLNQPQHF	TGCGCCAGCAGCCAATACAGTCTCAATCAGCCCCAGCATTTT
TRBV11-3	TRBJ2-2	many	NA	CASSLIQGTGELFF	TGTGCCAGCAGCTTAATACAGGGCACCGGGGAGCTGTTTTTT
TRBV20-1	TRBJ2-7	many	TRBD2	CSARLSSGVWEQYF	TGCAGTGCTAGATTGTCTAGCGGGGTTTGGGAGCAGTACTTC
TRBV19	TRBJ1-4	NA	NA	CASTGVGRPNEKLFF	TGTGCCAGTACTGGTGTTGGCAGGCCCAATGAAAAACTGTTTTTT
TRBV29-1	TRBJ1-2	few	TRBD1	CSAVRDRADGYTF	TGCAGCGCTGTACGGGACAGGGCTGATGGCTACACCTTC
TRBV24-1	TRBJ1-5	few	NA	CATSDHTGSGGNQPQHF	TGTGCCACCAGTGACCATACAGGGTCCGGTGGCAATCAGCCCCAGCATTTT
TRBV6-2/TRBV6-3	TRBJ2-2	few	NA	CASSQGTGNTGELFF	TGTGCCAGCAGCCAAGGGACGGGGAACACCGGGGAGCTGTTTTTT
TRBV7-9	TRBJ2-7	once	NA	CASSLFELEKDEQYF	TGTGCCAGCAGCTTATTTGAACTAGAAAAGGACGAGCAGTACTTC
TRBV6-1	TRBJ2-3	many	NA	CATARGWGTDTQYF	TGTGCCACCGCTCGGGGCTGGGGGACAGATACGCAGTATTTT
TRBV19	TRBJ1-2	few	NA	CASQKSDRSGGYTF	TGTGCCAGTCAGAAGTCCGACCGATCGGGTGGCTACACCTTC
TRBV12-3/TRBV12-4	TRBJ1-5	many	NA	CASTLRGQGNQPQHF	TGTGCCAGCACCCTCCGGGGTCAAGGCAATCAGCCCCAGCATTTT
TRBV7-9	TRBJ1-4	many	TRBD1	CASSSGQLNEKLFF	TGTGCCAGCAGCTCGGGACAGCTTAATGAAAAACTGTTTTTT
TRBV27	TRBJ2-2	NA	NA	CASSVGTPEGGELFF	TGTGCCAGCAGTGTCGGGACTCCCGAGGGCGGGGAGCTGTTTTTT
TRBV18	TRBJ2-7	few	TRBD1	CASSLRDSSPYEQYF	TGTGCCAGCTCACTCAGGGACAGCAGCCCCTACGAGCAGTACTTC
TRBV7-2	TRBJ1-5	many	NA	CASSLGGSLNQPQHF	TGTGCCAGCAGCTTAGGTGGCAGCTTAAATCAGCCCCAGCATTTT
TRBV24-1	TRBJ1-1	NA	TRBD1	CATSDWPGQGAGAFF	TGTGCCACCAGTGATTGGCCGGGACAGGGGGCTGGAGCTTTCTTT
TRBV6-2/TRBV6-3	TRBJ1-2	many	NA	CASSEPGDGYTF	TGTGCCAGCAGTGAGCCCGGGGATGGCTACACCTTC
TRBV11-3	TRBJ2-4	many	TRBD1	CASSSGQGDIQYF	TGTGCCAGCAGCTCCGGACAGGGAGACATTCAGTACTTC
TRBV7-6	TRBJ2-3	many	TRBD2	CASSLYTSGADTQYF	TGTGCCAGCAGCTTATACACTAGCGGGGCAGATACGCAGTATTTT
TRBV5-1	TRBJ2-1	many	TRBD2	CASSPQHLAGGPNEQFF	TGCGCCAGCAGCCCCCAGCACCTAGCGGGAGGGCCGAATGAGCAGTTCTTC
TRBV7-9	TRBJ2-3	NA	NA	CASSLGIGVSTDTQYF	TGTGCCAGCAGCCTCGGAATAGGGGTTAGCACAGATACGCAGTATTTT
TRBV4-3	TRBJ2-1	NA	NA	CASSQWRSSYNEQFF	TGCGCCAGCAGCCAATGGAGGAGCTCCTACAATGAGCAGTTCTTC
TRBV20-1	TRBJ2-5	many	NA	CSARGSGLQGETQYF	TGCAGTGCTAGAGGAAGCGGGCTTCAGGGGGAGACCCAGTACTTC
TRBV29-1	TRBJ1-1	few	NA	CSVIRGNTEAFF	TGCAGCGTTATCAGGGGAAACACTGAAGCTTTCTTT
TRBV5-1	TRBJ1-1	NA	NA	CASSPLGRMNTEALF	TGCGCCAGCAGCCCGCTTGGACGGATGAACACTGAAGCTCTCTTT
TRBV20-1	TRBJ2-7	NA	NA	CSASMDAASYEQYF	TGCAGTGCTAGTATGGACGCGGCCTCCTACGAGCAGTACTTC
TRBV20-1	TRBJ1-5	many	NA	CSASTELYQPQHF	TGCAGTGCATCGACAGAGCTCTATCAGCCCCAGCATTTT
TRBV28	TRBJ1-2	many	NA	CASSRGVQGIYGYTF	TGTGCCAGCAGCCGGGGGGTCCAGGGGATATATGGCTACACCTTC
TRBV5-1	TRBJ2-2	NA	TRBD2	CASTPGAGNGAGELFF	TGCGCCAGCACCCCCGGAGCGGGAAATGGTGCCGGGGAGCTGTTTTTT
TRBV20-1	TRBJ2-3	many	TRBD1	CSAHNRGTDTQYF	TGCAGTGCTCACAACAGGGGGACAGATACGCAGTATTTT
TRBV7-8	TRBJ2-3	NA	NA	CASSEGELRWAAPSTDTQYF	TGTGCCAGCAGCGAAGGGGAGTTAAGGTGGGCCGCACCTAGCACAGATACGCAGTATTTT
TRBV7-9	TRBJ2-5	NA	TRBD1	CASSFGDRPQETQYF	TGTGCCAGCAGCTTCGGGGACAGGCCACAAGAGACCCAGTACTTC
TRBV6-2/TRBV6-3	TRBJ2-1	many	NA	CASSDPGLQTFEQFF	TGTGCCAGCAGTGACCCGGGACTGCAGACGTTTGAGCAGTTCTTC
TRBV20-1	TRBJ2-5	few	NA	CSAFDQETQYF	TGCAGTGCCTTTGACCAAGAGACCCAGTACTTC
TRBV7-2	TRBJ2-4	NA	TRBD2	CASSLGTSGGFNIQYF	TGTGCCAGCAGCTTAGGGACTAGCGGGGGGTTTAACATTCAGTACTTC
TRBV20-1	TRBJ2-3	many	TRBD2	CSAIMTSGSPDTQYF	TGCAGTGCTATCATGACTAGCGGGAGCCCAGATACGCAGTATTTT
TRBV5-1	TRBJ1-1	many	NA	CASKRGTEAFF	TGCGCCTCCAAAAGAGGGACTGAAGCTTTCTTT
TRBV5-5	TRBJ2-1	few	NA	CASSLGWGRENEQFF	TGTGCCAGCAGCTTGGGTTGGGGAAGGGAAAATGAGCAGTTCTTC
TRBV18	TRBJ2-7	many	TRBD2	CASSPPSGRDEQYF	TGTGCCAGCTCACCACCTAGCGGGAGGGACGAGCAGTACTTC
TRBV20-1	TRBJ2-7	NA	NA	CSARVGGVSYEQYF	TGCAGTGCTAGAGTAGGGGGGGTCTCCTACGAGCAGTACTTC
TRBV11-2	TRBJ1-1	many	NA	CASSLDGTEAFF	TGTGCCAGCAGCTTAGACGGGACTGAAGCTTTCTTT
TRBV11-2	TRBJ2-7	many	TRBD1	CASSHLGQGASYEQYF	TGTGCCAGCAGCCACCTCGGACAGGGGGCCTCCTACGAGCAGTACTTC
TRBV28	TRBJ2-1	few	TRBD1	CASREQGPSSYNEQFF	TGTGCCAGCAGGGAACAGGGGCCTAGCTCCTACAATGAGCAGTTCTTC
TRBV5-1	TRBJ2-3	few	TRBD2	CASSWASGPTDTQYF	TGCGCCAGCAGCTGGGCTAGCGGGCCCACAGATACGCAGTATTTT
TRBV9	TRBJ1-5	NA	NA	CASSASGLSNQPQHF	TGTGCCAGCAGCGCCAGTGGCCTGAGCAATCAGCCCCAGCATTTT
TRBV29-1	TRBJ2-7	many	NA	CSVVVTPRYEQYF	TGCAGCGTTGTGGTGACACCCCGCTACGAGCAGTACTTC
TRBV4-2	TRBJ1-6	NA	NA	CASSQAPGSRVSPLHF	TGTGCCAGCAGCCAAGCGCCAGGTAGCCGCGTTTCACCCCTCCACTTT
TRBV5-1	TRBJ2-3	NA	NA	CASSLEARVNTQYF	TGCGCCAGCAGCTTGGAAGCCAGGGTAAATACGCAGTATTTT
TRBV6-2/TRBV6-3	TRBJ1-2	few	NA	CASSYREGDGYTF	TGTGCCAGCAGTTACCGAGAGGGAGATGGCTACACCTTC
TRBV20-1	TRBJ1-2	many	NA	CSARGDGALNYGYTF	TGCAGTGCTAGAGGGGACGGCGCCCTTAACTATGGCTACACCTTC